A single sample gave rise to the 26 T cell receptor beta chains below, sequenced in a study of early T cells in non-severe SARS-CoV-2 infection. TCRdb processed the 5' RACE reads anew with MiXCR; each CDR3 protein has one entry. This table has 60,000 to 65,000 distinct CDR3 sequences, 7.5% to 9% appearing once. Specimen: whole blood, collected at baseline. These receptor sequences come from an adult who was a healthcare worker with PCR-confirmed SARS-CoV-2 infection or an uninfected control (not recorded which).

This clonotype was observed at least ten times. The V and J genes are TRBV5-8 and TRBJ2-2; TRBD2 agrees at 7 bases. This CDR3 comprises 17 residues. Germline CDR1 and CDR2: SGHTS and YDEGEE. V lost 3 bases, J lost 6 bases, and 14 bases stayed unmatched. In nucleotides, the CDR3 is TGTGCCAGCAGCTCCGGAGTGGGAGGGATCATGGCCGGGGAGCTGTTTTTT. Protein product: CASSSGVGGIMAGELFF.

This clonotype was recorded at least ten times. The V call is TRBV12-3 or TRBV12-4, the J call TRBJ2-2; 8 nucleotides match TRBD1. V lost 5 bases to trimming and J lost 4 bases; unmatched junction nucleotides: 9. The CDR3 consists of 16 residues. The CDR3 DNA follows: TGTGCCAGCAGTGTCTCCAGGGGGCTGGGCACCGGGGAGCTGTTTTTT. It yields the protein CASSVSRGLGTGELFF.

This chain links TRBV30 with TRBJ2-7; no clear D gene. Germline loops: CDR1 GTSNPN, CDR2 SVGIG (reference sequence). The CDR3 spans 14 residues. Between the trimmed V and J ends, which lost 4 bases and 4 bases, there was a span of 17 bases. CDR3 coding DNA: TGTGCCTGGAATGTACTTGAAGTAGGGTACGAGCAGTACTTC. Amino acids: CAWNVLEVGYEQYF.

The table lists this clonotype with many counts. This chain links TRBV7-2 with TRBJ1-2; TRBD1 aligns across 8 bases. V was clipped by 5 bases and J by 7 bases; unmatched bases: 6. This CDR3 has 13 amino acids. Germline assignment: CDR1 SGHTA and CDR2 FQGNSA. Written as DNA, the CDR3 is TGTGCCAGCAGCACACTTCAGGGGGCTGGCTACACCTTC. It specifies CASSTLQGAGYTF.

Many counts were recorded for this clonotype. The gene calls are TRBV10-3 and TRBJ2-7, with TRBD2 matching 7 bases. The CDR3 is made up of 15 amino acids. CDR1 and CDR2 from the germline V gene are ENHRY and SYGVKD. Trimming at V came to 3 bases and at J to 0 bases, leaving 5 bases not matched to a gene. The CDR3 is CAISDGGSSSYEQYF. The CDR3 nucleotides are TGTGCCATCAGTGATGGCGGGAGTTCCTCCTACGAGCAGTACTTC.

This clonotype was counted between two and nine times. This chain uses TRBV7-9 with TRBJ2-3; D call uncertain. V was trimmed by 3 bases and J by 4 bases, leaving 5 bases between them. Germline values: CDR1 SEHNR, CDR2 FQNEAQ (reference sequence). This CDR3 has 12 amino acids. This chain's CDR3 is CASSFGADTQYF. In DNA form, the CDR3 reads TGTGCCAGCAGCTTTGGGGCAGATACGCAGTATTTT.

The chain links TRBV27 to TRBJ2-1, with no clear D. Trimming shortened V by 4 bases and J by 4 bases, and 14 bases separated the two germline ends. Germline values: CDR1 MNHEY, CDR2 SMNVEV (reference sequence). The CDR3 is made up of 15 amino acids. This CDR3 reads CASSSSLKDYNEQFF. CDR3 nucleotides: TGTGCCAGCAGTTCATCGCTTAAGGATTACAATGAGCAGTTCTTC.

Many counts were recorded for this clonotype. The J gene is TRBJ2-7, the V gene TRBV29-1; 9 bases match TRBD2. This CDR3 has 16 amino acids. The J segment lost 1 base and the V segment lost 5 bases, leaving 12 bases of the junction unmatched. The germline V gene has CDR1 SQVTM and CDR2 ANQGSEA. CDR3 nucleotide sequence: TGCAGCGTTCTTTTGACTAGCGGAACTATATCCTACGAGCAGTACTTC. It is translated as CSVLLTSGTISYEQYF.

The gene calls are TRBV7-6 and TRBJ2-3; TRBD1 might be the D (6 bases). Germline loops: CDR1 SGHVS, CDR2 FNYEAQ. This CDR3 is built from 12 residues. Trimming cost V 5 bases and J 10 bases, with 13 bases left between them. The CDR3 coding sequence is TGTGCCAGCAGCGACCGACAGGAGCCGCAGTATTTT. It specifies CASSDRQEPQYF.

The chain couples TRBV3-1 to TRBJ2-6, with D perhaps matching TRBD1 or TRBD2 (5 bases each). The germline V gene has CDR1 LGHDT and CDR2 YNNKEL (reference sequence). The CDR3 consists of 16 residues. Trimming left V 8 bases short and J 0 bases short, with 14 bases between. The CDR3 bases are TGTGCCAGCCGGGGCGGTATGCTCTCTGGGGCCAACGTCCTGACTTTC. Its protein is CASRGGMLSGANVLTF.

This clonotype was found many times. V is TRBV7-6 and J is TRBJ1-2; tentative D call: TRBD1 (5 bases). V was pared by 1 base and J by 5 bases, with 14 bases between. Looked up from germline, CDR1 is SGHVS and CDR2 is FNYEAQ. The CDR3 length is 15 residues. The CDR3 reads CASSLETGTEYGYTF. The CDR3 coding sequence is TGTGCCAGCAGCTTAGAAACCGGGACGGAATATGGCTACACCTTC.

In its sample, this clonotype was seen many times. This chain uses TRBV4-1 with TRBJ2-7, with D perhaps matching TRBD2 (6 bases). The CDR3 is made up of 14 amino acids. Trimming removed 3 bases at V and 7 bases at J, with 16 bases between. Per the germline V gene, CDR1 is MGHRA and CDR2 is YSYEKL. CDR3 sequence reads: CASSQRDLPGEQYF. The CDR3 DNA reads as TGCGCCAGCAGCCAGCGGGACCTCCCGGGGGAGCAGTACTTC.

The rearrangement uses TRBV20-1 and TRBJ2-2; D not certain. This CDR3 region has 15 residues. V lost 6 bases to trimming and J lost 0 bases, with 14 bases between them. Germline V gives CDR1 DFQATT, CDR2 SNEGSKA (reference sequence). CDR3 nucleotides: TGCAGTGCCGCTTCTCGGACGGCGAACACCGGGGAGCTGTTTTTT. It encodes CSAASRTANTGELFF.

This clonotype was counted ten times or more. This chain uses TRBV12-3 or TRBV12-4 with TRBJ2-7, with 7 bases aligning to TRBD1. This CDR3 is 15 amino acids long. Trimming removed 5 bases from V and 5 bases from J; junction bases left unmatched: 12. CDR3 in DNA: TGTGCCAGCAGTCGCGACAGGGCTCTGGCCGACGAGCAGTACTTC. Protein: CASSRDRALADEQYF.

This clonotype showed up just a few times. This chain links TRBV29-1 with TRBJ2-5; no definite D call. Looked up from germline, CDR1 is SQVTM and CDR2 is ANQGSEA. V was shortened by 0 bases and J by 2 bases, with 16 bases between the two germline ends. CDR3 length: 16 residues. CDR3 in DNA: TGCAGCGTTGAAGACCCAATCGGTTCGGAACAAGAGACCCAGTACTTC. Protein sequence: CSVEDPIGSEQETQYF.

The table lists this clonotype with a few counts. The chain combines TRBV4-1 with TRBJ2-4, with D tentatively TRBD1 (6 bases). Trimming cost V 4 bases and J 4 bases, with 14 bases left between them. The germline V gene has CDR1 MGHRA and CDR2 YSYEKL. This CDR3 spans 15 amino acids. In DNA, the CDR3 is TGCGCCAGCAGCCCCCTGGGGCAGGGGAAAAACATTCAGTACTTC. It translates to CASSPLGQGKNIQYF.

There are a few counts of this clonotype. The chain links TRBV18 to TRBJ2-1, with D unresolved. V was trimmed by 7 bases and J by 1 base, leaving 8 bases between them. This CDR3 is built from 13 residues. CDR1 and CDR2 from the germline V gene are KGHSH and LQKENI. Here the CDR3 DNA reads TGTGCCAGCTGCGAGGTTTCCTACAATGAGCAGTTCTTC. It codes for CASCEVSYNEQFF.

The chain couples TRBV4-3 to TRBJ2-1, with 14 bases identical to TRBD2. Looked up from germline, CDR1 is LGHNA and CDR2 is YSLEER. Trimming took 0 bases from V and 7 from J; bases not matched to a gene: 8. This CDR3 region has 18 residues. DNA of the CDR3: TGCGCCAGCAGCCAAGATAGGGGACTAGCGGGAGTACTTAATGAGCAGTTCTTC. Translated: CASSQDRGLAGVLNEQFF.

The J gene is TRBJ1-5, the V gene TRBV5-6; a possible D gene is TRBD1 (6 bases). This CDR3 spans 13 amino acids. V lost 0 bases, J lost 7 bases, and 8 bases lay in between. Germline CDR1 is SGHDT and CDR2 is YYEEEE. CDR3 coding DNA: TGTGCCAGCAGCTTGGACGGGGGCCAGCCCCAGCATTTT. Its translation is CASSLDGGQPQHF.

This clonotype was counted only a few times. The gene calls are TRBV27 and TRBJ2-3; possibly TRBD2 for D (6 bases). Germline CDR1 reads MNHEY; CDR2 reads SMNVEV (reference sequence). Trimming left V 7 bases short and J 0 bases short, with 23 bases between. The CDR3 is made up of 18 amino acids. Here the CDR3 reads CASTLTRFLARSTDTQYF. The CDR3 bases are TGTGCCAGCACCTTAACCCGCTTCCTAGCGCGAAGCACAGATACGCAGTATTTT.

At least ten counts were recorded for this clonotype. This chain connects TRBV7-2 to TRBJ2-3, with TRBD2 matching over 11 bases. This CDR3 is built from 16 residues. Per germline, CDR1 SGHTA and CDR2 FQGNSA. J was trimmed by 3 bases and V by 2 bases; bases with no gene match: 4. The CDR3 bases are TGTGCCAGCAGCTTAAGGGTAGCGGGAGGGACAGATACGCAGTATTTT. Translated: CASSLRVAGGTDTQYF.

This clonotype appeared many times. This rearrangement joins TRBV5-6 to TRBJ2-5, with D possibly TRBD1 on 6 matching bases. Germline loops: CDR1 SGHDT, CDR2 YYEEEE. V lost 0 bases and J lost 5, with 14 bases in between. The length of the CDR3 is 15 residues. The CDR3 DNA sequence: TGTGCCAGCAGCTTGGTAGACACAGGGATGGAGACCCAGTACTTC. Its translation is CASSLVDTGMETQYF.

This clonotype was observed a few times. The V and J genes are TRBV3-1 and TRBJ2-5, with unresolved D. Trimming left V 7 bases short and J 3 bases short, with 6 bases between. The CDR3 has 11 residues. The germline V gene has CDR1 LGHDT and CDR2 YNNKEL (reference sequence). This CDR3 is CASTAEETQYF. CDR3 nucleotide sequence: TGTGCCAGCACTGCTGAAGAGACCCAGTACTTC.

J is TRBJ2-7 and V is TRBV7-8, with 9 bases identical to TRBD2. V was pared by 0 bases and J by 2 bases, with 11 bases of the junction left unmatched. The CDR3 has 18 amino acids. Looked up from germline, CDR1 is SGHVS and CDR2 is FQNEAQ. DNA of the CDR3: TGTGCCAGCAGCTTAGCTGACCTAGCGGGGAGGGCCCCCTACGAGCAGTACTTC. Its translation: CASSLADLAGRAPYEQYF. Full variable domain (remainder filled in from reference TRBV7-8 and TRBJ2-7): GAGVSQSPRYKVAKRGQDVALRCDPISGHVSLFWYQQALGQGPEFLTYFQNEAQLDKSGLPSDRFFAERPEGSVSTLKIQRTQQEDSAVYLCASSLADLAGRAPYEQYFGPGTRLTVT.

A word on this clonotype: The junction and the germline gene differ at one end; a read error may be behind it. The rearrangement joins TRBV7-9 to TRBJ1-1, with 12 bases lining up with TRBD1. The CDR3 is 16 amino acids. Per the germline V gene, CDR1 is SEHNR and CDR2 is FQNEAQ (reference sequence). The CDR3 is CASSFGGQGAASEAFF. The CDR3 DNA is TGTGCCAGCAGCTTTGGGGGACAGGGGGCCGCCTCTGAGGCTTTCTTT.

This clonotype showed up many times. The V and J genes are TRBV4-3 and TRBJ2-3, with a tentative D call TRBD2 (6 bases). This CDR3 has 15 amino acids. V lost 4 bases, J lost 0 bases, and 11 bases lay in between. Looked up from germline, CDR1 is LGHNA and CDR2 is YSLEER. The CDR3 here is CASSRVAGSTDTQYF. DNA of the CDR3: TGCGCCAGCAGCCGTGTCGCGGGAAGCACAGATACGCAGTATTTT.